These 30 T cell receptor beta chains share one sample of origin, sequenced in a study of shared clonotypes between healthy human individuals. Clones were sequenced by immunoSEQ multiplex PCR, and TCRdb holds only the in-frame ones, with some missing. The table has 2,500,000 or so clones, roughly 93% seen once. The sequenced sample was naive CD4+ T cells from PBMCs. Stated subset: CD45RA+ positively selected. All receptors derive from a man aged 18 to 30 in good health. Some clones in this sample may be carry-over from other donors' samples.

On this clone: Other DNA sequences in this specimen translate into the identical CDR3. The chain uses TRBV18 and TRBJ2-5; D is ambiguous. The CDR3 contains 13 residues. The V end was cut by 0 bases, the J end by 0 bases, with 2 bases between. Germline V gene lookup returns CDR1 KGHSH and CDR2 LQKENI. The CDR3 loop reads CASSPPYQETQYF. CDR3 in DNA: TGTGCCAGCTCACCACCGTACCAAGAGACCCAGTACTTC.

This sequence joins TRBV4-1 and TRBJ2-1; D unresolved. With 3 bases removed from V and 7 bases from J, the gap between germline ends came to 13 bases. This CDR3 spans 14 amino acids. The germline V gene encodes CDR1 MGHRA and CDR2 YSYEKL. CDR3 nucleotides: TGCGCCAGCAGCCACCACTATAGTCGGAATGAGCAGTTCTTC. It codes for CASSHHYSRNEQFF.

This chain connects TRBV6-4 to TRBJ2-5; D is ambiguous. V was shortened by 5 bases and J by 5 bases, with 6 bases between the two germline ends. The CDR3 covers 11 residues. Germline V gene lookup returns CDR1 MRHNA and CDR2 SNTAGT. The DNA for the CDR3 is TGTGCCAGCAGTAACGGGGAGACCCAGTACTTC. This gives the protein CASSNGETQYF.

The chain has TRBV6-1 and TRBJ2-1; the D is unclear. Germline CDR1 reads MNHNS; CDR2 reads SASEGT. This CDR3 comprises 14 residues. Trimming cost V 9 bases and J 6 bases, with 18 bases left between them. The CDR3 spells CASYRVRSGNEQFF. The DNA of the CDR3 is TGTGCCAGTTACCGGGTCCGCTCGGGCAATGAGCAGTTCTTC.

This chain connects TRBV19 to TRBJ2-7; weak D call: TRBD1 (5 bases). Trimming shortened V by 5 bases and J by 0 bases, and 11 bases separated the two germline ends. Germline CDR1 is LNHDA and CDR2 is SQIVND (reference sequence). The CDR3 loop spans 14 amino acids. CDR3 residues: CASSVQGFSYEQYF. In nucleotides, the CDR3 is TGTGCCAGTAGTGTCCAGGGCTTCTCCTACGAGCAGTACTTC.

The CDR3 nucleotides are TGTGCCAGCAGCTTCGAGCGGGGGTCCTACAATGAGCAGTTCTTC. It specifies CASSFERGSYNEQFF. The chain links TRBV5-4 to TRBJ2-1, with 8 nucleotides matching TRBD2. Germline V gives CDR1 SGHNT, CDR2 YYREEE (reference sequence). The CDR3 has 15 amino acids. Trimming removed 2 bases from V and 1 base from J; junction bases left unmatched: 2. Supplemented by reference TRBV5-4 and TRBJ2-1, the full variable domain reads ETGVTQSPTHLIKTRGQQVTLRCSSQSGHNTVSWYQQALGQGPQFIFQYYREEENGRGNFPPRFSGLQFPNYSSELNVNALELDDSALYLCASSFERGSYNEQFFGPGTRLTVL.

V is TRBV7-3 and J is TRBJ2-6, with 9 bases aligning to TRBD1. This CDR3 spans 19 amino acids. CDR1 and CDR2 (germline): SGHTA, FQGTGA. Trimming cost V 2 bases and J 0 bases; bases outside gene matches: 8. The DNA for the CDR3 is TGTGCCAGCAGCTTACTCGGGACAGGGCTACCCTCTGGGGCCAACGTCCTGACTTTC. Protein: CASSLLGTGLPSGANVLTF.

This chain links TRBV27 with TRBJ2-7; no firm D call. This CDR3 contains 14 residues. Germline V lookup: CDR1 MNHEY, CDR2 SMNVEV (reference sequence). V lost 9 bases, J lost 5 bases, and 20 bases lay in between. This CDR3 reads CARSLRWGFDEQYF. CDR3 DNA: TGTGCCAGAAGTCTTCGGTGGGGATTCGACGAGCAGTACTTC.

The CDR3 region has the DNA TGTGCCAGCAGGGCTTCTTATGGCTACACCTTC. Its translation: CASRASYGYTF. The chain is built from TRBV21-1 and TRBJ1-2; the table's D call, TRBD1, was not checked against the DNA. TRBV21-1 is tagged as a pseudogene. The CDR3 is 11 residues long.

The chain recombines TRBV6-1 with TRBJ1-2; 7 bases line up with TRBD1. The CDR3 totals 13 residues. Looked up from germline, CDR1 is MNHNS and CDR2 is SASEGT. The trim removed 8 bases at V and 8 bases at J, leaving 11 bases unmatched. The CDR3 is CASRGRQGEGYTF. The CDR3, as DNA: TGTGCCAGCCGGGGGCGACAGGGAGAGGGCTACACCTTC.

The rearrangement links TRBV28 to TRBJ2-1; 14 bases map to TRBD2. V lost 5 bases, J lost 7 bases, and 10 bases stayed unmatched. This CDR3 region has 17 residues. Germline V gives CDR1 MDHEN, CDR2 SYDVKM. The CDR3 spells CASSLSTGTSGGNEQFF. In DNA form, the CDR3 reads TGTGCCAGCAGTCTGTCGACCGGGACTAGCGGGGGAAATGAGCAGTTCTTC.

The rearrangement joins TRBV28 to TRBJ1-5; 7 nucleotides match TRBD1. Germline assignment: CDR1 MDHEN and CDR2 SYDVKM. This CDR3 region has 14 residues. V shed 2 bases and J 6 bases; nucleotides not matched to a gene: 4. CDR3 coding DNA: TGTGCCAGCAGTTTACAAGGGGGCGGTCAGCCCCAGCATTTT. This codes for CASSLQGGGQPQHF. Using reference TRBV28 and TRBJ1-5 for the parts outside the CDR3, the full variable domain is DVKVTQSSRYLVKRTGEKVFLECVQDMDHENMFWYRQDPGLGLRLIYFSYDVKMKEKGDIPEGYSVSREKKERFSLILESASTNQTSMYLCASSLQGGGQPQHFGDGTRLSIL.

V and J are TRBV5-8 and TRBJ1-2, with D perhaps TRBD1 (5 bases). Germline V gene sequence: CDR1 SGHTS, CDR2 YDEGEE. CDR3 size: 15 residues. Trimming removed 1 base from V and 0 bases from J, with 10 bases in between. The CDR3 DNA is TGTGCCAGCAGCTTGTTTACAGGCTCTAACTATGGCTACACCTTC. This sequence encodes CASSLFTGSNYGYTF.

The V gene is TRBV5-6, the J gene TRBJ2-3; no reliable D call. The V gene's germline CDR1 is SGHDT and CDR2 YYEEEE. The V end was cut by 4 bases, the J end by 1 base, with 10 bases between. This CDR3 is built from 14 residues. The CDR3 here is CASSADGRTDTQYF. The CDR3 DNA follows: TGTGCCAGCAGCGCGGACGGCCGCACAGATACGCAGTATTTT.

The chain combines TRBV5-1 with TRBJ2-7, with TRBD1 matching over 10 bases. CDR1 is SGHRS, CDR2 YFSETQ, per germline. With 0 bases clipped from V and 6 bases from J, the junction kept 6 bases outside the gene matches. The CDR3 consists of 15 residues. Here the CDR3 reads CASSLEDRGQGEQYF. In DNA, the CDR3 is TGCGCCAGCAGCTTGGAAGACAGGGGGCAGGGCGAGCAGTACTTC.

CDR3 bases: TGCGCCAGCAGCCTAGGACAGGGGCAAGATACGCAGTATTTT. Translation: CASSLGQGQDTQYF. The gene calls are TRBV5-1 and TRBJ2-3; 9 positions match TRBD1. The germline V gene encodes CDR1 SGHRS and CDR2 YFSETQ. With 4 bases clipped from V and 5 bases from J, the junction kept 5 bases outside the gene matches. This CDR3 has 14 amino acids.

The chain has TRBV7-8 and TRBJ2-7; the match to TRBD1 covers 7 bases. With V trimmed by 3 bases and J by 9 bases, 5 bases remained unmatched. Germline CDR1 SGHVS, CDR2 FQNEAQ. This CDR3 spans 12 amino acids. CDR3 bases: TGTGCCAGCAGCTTGACACAGGGGTGGCAGTACTTC. It is translated as CASSLTQGWQYF.

The V call is TRBV2, the J call TRBJ1-5; no firm D call. The CDR3 has 14 amino acids. Trimming removed 8 bases from V and 6 bases from J, with 17 bases in between. Germline CDR1 SNHLY, CDR2 FYNNEI. In nucleotides, the CDR3 is TGTGCCAGCCGAGAAAGCATAGCGGGTCAGCCCCAGCATTTT. This sequence encodes CASRESIAGQPQHF.

This clone was recorded only once. The J gene is TRBJ1-2, the V gene TRBV7-3, with 7 bases matching TRBD1. CDR3 size: 13 residues. Germline V gene lookup returns CDR1 SGHTA and CDR2 FQGTGA. J was trimmed by 8 bases and V by 6 bases; bases with no gene match: 9. The DNA of the CDR3 is TGTGCCAGCAGTTCGAACAGGGGACGCGGCTACACCTTC. Its protein product is CASSSNRGRGYTF.

The chain employs TRBV9 and TRBJ2-1; the D gene is possibly TRBD2 (6 bases). Per the germline V gene, CDR1 is SGDLS and CDR2 is YYNGEE. The CDR3 is 14 residues long. V shed 1 base and J shed 9 bases, with 14 bases lying between them. CDR3 in DNA: TGTGCCAGCAGCGTAACGGCTAGCGAGGGTGAGCAGTTCTTC. Its translation is CASSVTASEGEQFF.

On this clone itself: This sample includes further DNA sequences coding for the same CDR3. This chain connects TRBV6-1 to TRBJ2-7; D call uncertain. There are 13 residues in the CDR3. V lost 1 base, J lost 4 bases, and 8 bases lay in between. Looked up from germline, CDR1 is MNHNS and CDR2 is SASEGT. The chain's CDR3 is CASSEVYRYEQYF. CDR3 nucleotides: TGTGCCAGCAGTGAAGTCTACCGGTACGAGCAGTACTTC.

This sequence joins TRBV6-5 and TRBJ2-5; D gene uncertain. The DNA end favors TRBJ2-7, so the J call may be wrong. This CDR3 contains 14 residues. Germline lookup yields CDR1 MNHEY and CDR2 SVGAGI. The CDR3 nucleotides are TGTGCCAGCAGTTACACTTCCCCACCCTACGAGCAGTACTTC. Its translation: CASSYTSPPYEQYF.

The rearrangement links TRBV7-2 to TRBJ2-7; D may match TRBD1 or TRBD2 (8 bases each). Germline CDR1 SGHTA, CDR2 FQGNSA. Trimming cost V 3 bases and J 2 bases, with 17 bases left between them. The CDR3 runs to 16 residues. CDR3 DNA: TGTGCCAGCAGCTTGCAGGGGGCGGGAGGACCCTACGAGCAGTACTTC. Protein product: CASSLQGAGGPYEQYF.

This clone has just a few counts. V and J are TRBV6-1 and TRBJ1-1; D not resolved. Looked up from germline, CDR1 is MNHNS and CDR2 is SASEGT. V lost 4 bases to trimming and J lost 5 bases, with 11 bases between them. This CDR3 region has 13 residues. CDR3 loop: CASSAILGTEAFF. CDR3 in DNA: TGTGCCAGCAGTGCCATTTTGGGGACTGAAGCTTTCTTT.

This rearrangement joins TRBV28 to TRBJ1-1; D is unclear. The V end lost 3 bases, the J end lost 7 bases, and 15 bases lay between the germline ends. CDR1 is MDHEN and CDR2 is SYDVKM in the germline V gene. This CDR3 region has 14 residues. For the CDR3, the DNA is TGTGCCAGCAGTTTCTCCGTGGCAGGAGATGAAGCTTTCTTT. It translates to CASSFSVAGDEAFF.

The V gene is TRBV7-8, the J gene TRBJ2-1; D not certain. The CDR3 covers 12 residues. Per the germline V gene, CDR1 is SGHVS and CDR2 is FQNEAQ. Trimming cost V 2 bases and J 7 bases, with 6 bases left between them. The CDR3 coding sequence is TGTGCCAGCAGCTTACCGTTAAATGAGCAGTTCTTC. This sequence encodes CASSLPLNEQFF.

J is TRBJ2-7 and V is TRBV5-1; 12 bases are a match to TRBD2. V gave up 0 bases and J gave up 1 base; unmatched junction bases: 8. The CDR3 extends over 18 amino acids. Germline CDR1 and CDR2: SGHRS and YFSETQ. For the CDR3, the DNA is TGCGCCAGCAGCTTGGCCCCGGGGCTAGCGGGAGGGTCCTACGAGCAGTACTTC. It yields the protein CASSLAPGLAGGSYEQYF.

The genes are TRBV27 and TRBJ1-1; D unresolved. Germline V gene data show CDR1 as MNHEY and CDR2 as SMNVEV (reference sequence). The V end lost 8 bases, the J end lost 9 bases, and 19 bases lay between the germline ends. The CDR3 totals 13 residues. CDR3 nucleotide sequence: TGTGCCAGCGGCCTAAGGACGGCCGGGAAAGCTTTCTTT. This translates into CASGLRTAGKAFF.

V and J are TRBV5-1 and TRBJ2-2; 13 nucleotides line up with TRBD2. J lost 7 bases, V lost 7 bases, and 4 bases had no gene match. Germline V gives CDR1 SGHRS, CDR2 YFSETQ. The CDR3 has 14 amino acids. This chain's CDR3 is CASVGLAGVGELFF. The CDR3, as DNA: TGCGCCAGCGTAGGACTAGCGGGAGTCGGGGAGCTGTTTTTT.

The V and J genes are TRBV9 and TRBJ1-1, with 7 nucleotides matching TRBD1. The junction had 9 bases not matched to a gene; V was cut back by 4 bases and J by 3 bases. Germline V gene lookup returns CDR1 SGDLS and CDR2 YYNGEE. The CDR3 loop spans 15 amino acids. This CDR3 reads CASSQGEGAYTEAFF. The DNA for the CDR3 is TGTGCCAGCAGCCAAGGGGAGGGGGCTTACACTGAAGCTTTCTTT.